This TCR beta chain was documented in a study of cytomegalovirus exposure and HLA in healthy donors. CDR3 length equals 13 residues. CDR1 MGHRA and CDR2 YSYEKL come from the germline V gene. V dropped 0 bases and J dropped 11 bases, with 13 bases sitting between them. Concerning this clone: What it binds is unknown.

Findings and caveats of the study: The authors later linked a missense DCLRE1C variant to TCR beta V- and J-gene trimming. A further, later analysis showed that HLA-associated TCR beta chains (compared with equally common others) were more clonally expanded.

Primers for the PCR totalled 60 Vbeta and 13 Jbeta. The table came from immunoSEQ multiplex PCR; TCRdb's copy has only in-frame clones and leaves some out. This table has roughly 99,000 clones, approximately 84% appearing once. V and J are TRBV4-1 and TRBJ1-1; D uncertain. Material: PBMCs. The sequence was obtained from a man aged 30 to 45 in good health and CMV-seronegative. CDR3 coding DNA: TGCGCCAGCAGCCAAGATCTTCGGGGTAGTGCTTTCTTT. This codes for CASSQDLRGSAFF.